A selection of T cell receptor beta chains follows, all from one sample in a study of blood T cell repertoires in COVID-19. The method was immunoSEQ multiplex PCR; TCRdb's version includes in-frame clones alone and lacks a portion of them. The sample records over 150,000 clones, approximately 86% being singletons. What was sequenced was peripheral blood. The receptors were gathered from a middle-aged man with active or convalescent COVID-19. CDR3s include the opening cysteine and the closing phenylalanine or tryptophan. D genes are given only for firm matches. For some rows the clone size is stated as once, few or many, or as a class when expanded; others skip it.

v_gene: TRBV9
d_gene: -
j_gene: TRBJ2-2
abundance: -
CDR3aa: CASSDLPRQPVKLFF
CDR3nt: TGTGCCAGCAGCGACCTTCCCCGACAGCCCGTGAAGCTGTTTTTT

v_gene: TRBV28
d_gene: TRBD1
j_gene: TRBJ2-7
abundance: -
CDR3aa: CASRSEGQDVTYEQYF
CDR3nt: TGTGCCAGCAGATCCGAGGGACAGGATGTAACCTACGAGCAGTACTTC

v_gene: TRBV3-1/TRBV3-2
d_gene: -
j_gene: TRBJ1-1
abundance: few
CDR3aa: CASSQVTGVNRGAFF
CDR3nt: TGTGCCAGCAGCCAAGTAACCGGCGTCAATAGGGGAGCTTTCTTT

v_gene: TRBV19
d_gene: -
j_gene: TRBJ2-1
abundance: -
CDR3aa: CASSTRTAYNEQFF
CDR3nt: TGTGCCAGTAGTACCCGGACAGCCTACAATGAGCAGTTCTTC

v_gene: TRBV28
d_gene: -
j_gene: TRBJ1-5
abundance: -
CDR3aa: CASRQRGGYSNQPQHF
CDR3nt: TGTGCCAGCCGACAGCGGGGGGGGTATAGCAATCAGCCCCAGCATTTT

v_gene: TRBV7-9
d_gene: TRBD1
j_gene: TRBJ1-4
abundance: -
CDR3aa: CASSLGGQLNEKLFF
CDR3nt: TGTGCCAGCAGCTTAGGGGGACAGCTTAATGAAAAACTGTTTTTT

v_gene: TRBV14
d_gene: TRBD1
j_gene: TRBJ2-5
abundance: -
CDR3aa: CASSQDIWTGTEETQYF
CDR3nt: TGTGCCAGCAGCCAAGATATCTGGACAGGGACTGAAGAGACCCAGTACTTC

v_gene: TRBV21-1
d_gene: -
j_gene: TRBJ1-1
abundance: -
CDR3aa: CASSKGGQRTEAFF
CDR3nt: TGTGCCAGCAGCAAAGGGGGACAGAGGACTGAAGCTTTCTTT

v_gene: TRBV7-2
d_gene: -
j_gene: TRBJ2-5
abundance: -
CDR3aa: CASSLAAGGAQETQYF
CDR3nt: TGTGCCAGCAGCTTAGCGGCCGGGGGAGCCCAAGAGACCCAGTACTTC

v_gene: TRBV14
d_gene: TRBD1
j_gene: TRBJ2-5
abundance: -
CDR3aa: CASSQEKPFDRVVQETQYF
CDR3nt: TGTGCCAGCAGCCAAGAAAAACCTTTCGACAGGGTGGTCCAAGAGACCCAGTACTTC

v_gene: TRBV7-9
d_gene: -
j_gene: TRBJ1-3
abundance: -
CDR3aa: CASSNQAGVAGNTIYF
CDR3nt: TGTGCCAGCAGCAATCAAGCAGGGGTTGCTGGAAACACCATATATTTT

v_gene: TRBV9
d_gene: TRBD1
j_gene: TRBJ2-2
abundance: -
CDR3aa: CASSAGTANTGELFF
CDR3nt: TGTGCCAGCAGCGCGGGGACAGCAAACACCGGGGAGCTGTTTTTT

v_gene: TRBV7-2
d_gene: TRBD2
j_gene: TRBJ2-7
abundance: -
CDR3aa: CASSSSSGGDEQYF
CDR3nt: TGTGCCAGCAGCTCATCTAGCGGGGGAGACGAGCAGTACTTC

v_gene: TRBV5-1
d_gene: -
j_gene: TRBJ2-3
abundance: -
CDR3aa: CASSLTWTASSTDTQYF
CDR3nt: TGCGCCAGCAGCTTGACCTGGACAGCCTCTAGCACAGATACGCAGTATTTT

v_gene: TRBV6-6
d_gene: TRBD2
j_gene: TRBJ2-5
abundance: -
CDR3aa: CASSLAGGSVAQYF
CDR3nt: TGTGCCAGCAGTTTGGCGGGGGGGAGCGTGGCCCAGTACTTC

v_gene: TRBV18
d_gene: -
j_gene: TRBJ2-1
abundance: -
CDR3aa: CASSPSGFSYNEQFF
CDR3nt: TGTGCCAGCTCACCTAGCGGCTTCTCCTACAATGAGCAGTTCTTC

v_gene: TRBV3-1/TRBV3-2
d_gene: -
j_gene: TRBJ1-1
abundance: -
CDR3aa: CASSQGAGATEAFF
CDR3nt: TGTGCCAGCAGCCAAGGTGCGGGGGCTACTGAAGCTTTCTTT

v_gene: TRBV7-9
d_gene: TRBD1
j_gene: TRBJ1-1
abundance: -
CDR3aa: CASSLGQGSTEAFF
CDR3nt: TGTGCCAGCAGCCTCGGACAGGGGAGCACTGAAGCTTTCTTT

v_gene: TRBV4-2
d_gene: TRBD2
j_gene: TRBJ2-1
abundance: -
CDR3aa: CASSQDRTPYGRGGRYEQFF
CDR3nt: TGTGCCAGCAGCCAAGATCGAACCCCGTACGGGCGGGGGGGCAGGTATGAGCAGTTCTTC

v_gene: TRBV7-6
d_gene: -
j_gene: TRBJ1-1
abundance: -
CDR3aa: CASSLYSLNTEAFF
CDR3nt: TGTGCCAGCAGCTTATACAGTCTGAACACTGAAGCTTTCTTT

v_gene: TRBV19
d_gene: TRBD1
j_gene: TRBJ1-2
abundance: -
CDR3aa: CASSPDRGLYGYTF
CDR3nt: TGTGCCAGTAGTCCGGACAGGGGGCTCTATGGCTACACCTTC

v_gene: TRBV6-2/TRBV6-3
d_gene: -
j_gene: TRBJ1-1
abundance: -
CDR3aa: CASSPSPGRSLLFNTEAFF
CDR3nt: TGTGCCAGCAGCCCTTCCCCAGGGAGGTCCCTATTATTTAACACTGAAGCTTTCTTT

v_gene: TRBV30
d_gene: -
j_gene: TRBJ1-2
abundance: -
CDR3aa: CAQRRARSYGYTF
CDR3nt: TGTGCTCAAAGGAGGGCTAGGAGCTATGGCTACACCTTC

v_gene: TRBV30
d_gene: -
j_gene: TRBJ1-5
abundance: -
CDR3aa: CAWSPLSSNQPQHF
CDR3nt: TGTGCCTGGAGTCCCCTCTCCAGCAATCAGCCCCAGCATTTT

v_gene: TRBV28
d_gene: -
j_gene: TRBJ2-1
abundance: -
CDR3aa: CASTHLRGMGEQFF
CDR3nt: TGTGCCAGCACCCACCTCCGGGGGATGGGAGAGCAGTTCTTC

v_gene: TRBV6-6
d_gene: TRBD2
j_gene: TRBJ2-3
abundance: once
CDR3aa: CATLSGGARDTQYF
CDR3nt: TGTGCCACGCTTAGCGGGGGGGCCAGAGATACGCAGTATTTT

v_gene: TRBV27
d_gene: -
j_gene: TRBJ1-2
abundance: once
CDR3aa: CASSFQFLTRTNYGYTF
CDR3nt: TGTGCCAGCAGTTTTCAATTCTTGACACGTACTAACTATGGCTACACCTTC

v_gene: TRBV29-1
d_gene: TRBD2
j_gene: TRBJ2-1
abundance: -
CDR3aa: CSVGGLAGGHNEQFF
CDR3nt: TGCAGCGTTGGGGGACTAGCGGGAGGCCACAATGAGCAGTTCTTC

v_gene: TRBV6-6
d_gene: TRBD1
j_gene: TRBJ1-2
abundance: -
CDR3aa: CASSSGQGIYGYTF
CDR3nt: TGTGCCAGCAGTTCCGGACAGGGCATCTATGGCTACACCTTC

v_gene: TRBV6-6
d_gene: TRBD1
j_gene: TRBJ1-4
abundance: -
CDR3aa: CASSNGQGEKLFF
CDR3nt: TGTGCCAGCAGTAACGGACAGGGCGAAAAACTGTTTTTT

v_gene: TRBV9
d_gene: -
j_gene: TRBJ2-1
abundance: -
CDR3aa: CASQESTVYNEQFF
CDR3nt: TGTGCCAGCCAAGAGTCCACCGTGTACAATGAGCAGTTCTTC

v_gene: TRBV6-4
d_gene: TRBD1
j_gene: TRBJ1-6
abundance: -
CDR3aa: CASSRQGAGDNSPLHF
CDR3nt: TGTGCCAGCAGTCGACAGGGGGCCGGGGATAATTCACCCCTCCACTTT

v_gene: TRBV7-2
d_gene: -
j_gene: TRBJ2-7
abundance: -
CDR3aa: CASSSSWGSHYEQYF
CDR3nt: TGTGCCAGCAGCTCAAGTTGGGGCAGTCACTACGAGCAGTACTTC

v_gene: TRBV6-2/TRBV6-3
d_gene: TRBD1
j_gene: TRBJ1-5
abundance: -
CDR3aa: CASSKGTDNQPQHF
CDR3nt: TGTGCCAGCAGTAAGGGGACAGACAATCAGCCCCAGCATTTT

v_gene: TRBV10-3
d_gene: TRBD2
j_gene: TRBJ2-1
abundance: -
CDR3aa: CAISEEWVASGSEQFF
CDR3nt: TGTGCCATCAGTGAGGAGTGGGTGGCTAGCGGGAGCGAGCAGTTCTTC

v_gene: TRBV24-1
d_gene: -
j_gene: TRBJ2-1
abundance: -
CDR3aa: CATSDPGFGTSNNEQFF
CDR3nt: TGTGCCACCAGTGATCCGGGGTTTGGAACTAGCAACAATGAGCAGTTCTTC

v_gene: TRBV27
d_gene: -
j_gene: TRBJ1-2
abundance: -
CDR3aa: CASSFFREDGYTF
CDR3nt: TGTGCCAGCAGTTTTTTCAGGGAGGATGGCTACACCTTC

v_gene: TRBV6-6
d_gene: TRBD2
j_gene: TRBJ2-5
abundance: -
CDR3aa: CASSYPSGGAVETQYF
CDR3nt: TGTGCCAGCAGTTACCCTAGCGGGGGGGCCGTGGAGACCCAGTACTTC

v_gene: TRBV5-4
d_gene: -
j_gene: TRBJ1-2
abundance: once
CDR3aa: CASSLESDGYTF
CDR3nt: TGTGCCAGCAGCTTGGAGTCAGATGGCTACACCTTC

v_gene: TRBV6-2/TRBV6-3
d_gene: TRBD2
j_gene: TRBJ2-7
abundance: -
CDR3aa: CASSYGAGGSYEQYF
CDR3nt: TGTGCCAGCAGTTACGGGGCGGGGGGCTCCTACGAGCAGTACTTC

v_gene: TRBV6-4
d_gene: -
j_gene: TRBJ2-5
abundance: -
CDR3aa: CASSETGQETQYF
CDR3nt: TGTGCCAGCAGTGAAACGGGCCAAGAGACCCAGTACTTC

v_gene: TRBV6-4
d_gene: TRBD1
j_gene: TRBJ2-1
abundance: -
CDR3aa: CASSSQGARNEQFF
CDR3nt: TGTGCCAGCAGTTCACAGGGGGCAAGAAATGAGCAGTTCTTC

v_gene: TRBV9
d_gene: TRBD2
j_gene: TRBJ2-2
abundance: -
CDR3aa: CASSDVAGGYTGELFF
CDR3nt: TGTGCCAGCAGTGATGTAGCGGGGGGATACACCGGGGAGCTGTTTTTT

v_gene: TRBV5-3
d_gene: -
j_gene: TRBJ2-2
abundance: -
CDR3aa: CARIRDSNTGELFF
CDR3nt: TGTGCCAGGATTAGGGACTCGAACACCGGGGAGCTGTTTTTT

v_gene: TRBV4-1
d_gene: -
j_gene: TRBJ1-5
abundance: once
CDR3aa: CASSQDRDQPQHF
CDR3nt: TGCGCCAGCAGCCAAGATCGGGATCAGCCCCAGCATTTT

v_gene: TRBV7-2
d_gene: -
j_gene: TRBJ1-2
abundance: -
CDR3aa: CASTMRGRLHYGYTF
CDR3nt: TGTGCCAGCACCATGCGGGGAAGGTTACACTATGGCTACACCTTC